Presented here are 32 T cell receptor beta chains from one specimen sequenced in a study of CD8 T cells in Susac syndrome. About 0.45 to 1 ug RNA was reverse transcribed with random hexamers. TCRdb redid the calling of the immunoSEQ multiplex PCR reads with MiXCR, one entry per CDR3 protein. The sample yields under 150,000 distinct CDR3 sequences, around 91% seen once. Sequencing used CD8+ T cells from PBMCs. The receptors were gathered from a human donor with multiple sclerosis.

The CDR3 DNA sequence: TGTGCCAGCAGCCACAGACTAGCTACTGGCGAGCAGTACTTC. It specifies CASSHRLATGEQYF. This chain connects TRBV16 to TRBJ2-7; TRBD2 aligns across 7 bases. The germline V gene encodes CDR1 KGHSY and CDR2 FQNENV. V gave up 3 bases and J gave up 6 bases; unmatched junction bases: 8. CDR3 length equals 14 residues. Supplemented by reference TRBV16 and TRBJ2-7, the full variable domain reads GEEVAQTPKHLVRGEGQKAKLYCAPIKGHSYVFWYQQVLKNEFKFLISFQNENVFDETGMPKERFSAKCLPNSPCSLEIQATKLEDSAVYFCASSHRLATGEQYFGPGTRLTVT.

V is TRBV27 and J is TRBJ2-7; 7 nucleotides agree with TRBD2. This CDR3 comprises 17 residues. Germline values: CDR1 MNHEY, CDR2 SMNVEV (reference sequence). The V gene end was trimmed by 2 bases and the J gene end by 3 bases; junction bases not matched to a gene: 13. CDR3 DNA sequence: TGTGCCAGCAGTTTAGGGGCGGGGGAGGGCCCGGACTACGAGCAGTACTTC. The encoded protein is CASSLGAGEGPDYEQYF.

The rearrangement links TRBV10-2 to TRBJ2-7; D may be TRBD2 (7 bases). Germline CDR1 is WSHSY and CDR2 is SAAADI. The V gene lost 3 bases and the J gene lost 2 bases, with 20 bases spanning the gap. The CDR3 has 17 residues. CDR3 loop: CASSDYLSLGGPYEQYF. CDR3 bases: TGCGCCAGCAGTGACTACTTAAGCTTGGGGGGGCCCTACGAGCAGTACTTC.

J is TRBJ1-1 and V is TRBV28, with D uncertain. V dropped 0 bases and J dropped 1 base, with 9 bases sitting between them. The CDR3 covers 15 residues. Germline V lookup: CDR1 MDHEN, CDR2 SYDVKM. The CDR3 DNA reads TGTGCCAGCAGTTTATGGGACGGTTCGAACACTGAAGCTTTCTTT. This encodes CASSLWDGSNTEAFF.

V is TRBV19 and J is TRBJ2-7; D is unclear. Germline assignment: CDR1 LNHDA and CDR2 SQIVND (reference sequence). The V end was cut by 3 bases, the J end by 4 bases, with 4 bases between. This CDR3 comprises 11 residues. In DNA form, the CDR3 reads TGTGCCAGTAGTATTTGGTACGAGCAGTACTTC. Its protein is CASSIWYEQYF.

In this sample, this clonotype turned up once. The rearrangement uses TRBV20-1 and TRBJ2-7, with TRBD1 identical over 9 bases. CDR1 and CDR2 (germline): DFQATT, SNEGSKA (reference sequence). This CDR3 contains 13 residues. V lost 3 bases, J lost 6 bases, and 6 bases stayed unmatched. Here the CDR3 reads CSASRTGAGEQYF. CDR3 DNA sequence: TGCAGTGCTAGTCGGACAGGGGCCGGCGAGCAGTACTTC.

The J gene is TRBJ2-3, the V gene TRBV5-6; D is unresolved. Trimming left V 3 bases short and J 4 bases short, with 3 bases between. Germline lookup yields CDR1 SGHDT and CDR2 YYEEEE. CDR3 length: 11 amino acids. Here the CDR3 reads CASSWADTQYF. For the CDR3, the DNA is TGTGCCAGCAGCTGGGCAGATACGCAGTATTTT.

CDR3 nucleotides: TGTGCCAGCAGTTGGGACATGAATGAGCAGTTCTTC. Its translation: CASSWDMNEQFF. The V gene is TRBV6-2 or TRBV6-3, the J gene TRBJ2-1; D is perhaps TRBD1 (6 bases). Trimming stripped 4 bases from V and 7 bases from J, with 8 bases between. The CDR3 spans 12 residues. CDR1 MNHEY and CDR2 SVGEGT come from the germline V gene.

The CDR3 here is CASPEAGKAKNIQYF. For the CDR3, the DNA is TGTGCCAGCCCGGAAGCGGGAAAGGCAAAAAACATTCAGTACTTC. The chain uses TRBV6-8 and TRBJ2-4; 7 positions agree with TRBD2. The CDR3 sequence is 15 residues long. V gave up 8 bases and J gave up 4 bases; unmatched junction bases: 11. Per germline, CDR1 MNHGY and CDR2 SAAAGT.

CDR3 residues: CASSLSGTGWGEKLFF. The DNA of the CDR3 is TGTGCCAGCAGCTTAAGTGGGACAGGATGGGGTGAAAAACTGTTTTTT. This sequence joins TRBV7-9 and TRBJ1-4, with TRBD1 matching over 8 bases. Per the germline V gene, CDR1 is SEHNR and CDR2 is FQNEAQ (reference sequence). The CDR3 spans 16 residues. V lost 2 bases to trimming and J lost 7 bases; unmatched junction nucleotides: 9.

The chain has TRBV27 and TRBJ2-7; possibly TRBD1 for D (6 bases). The V gene's germline CDR1 is MNHEY and CDR2 SMNVEV (reference sequence). Between the trimmed V and J ends, which lost 6 bases and 5 bases, there was a span of 14 bases. The CDR3 is made up of 13 amino acids. DNA of the CDR3: TGTGCCAGCAGCCCAGGGGCCCTCCACGAGCAGTACTTC. This sequence encodes CASSPGALHEQYF.

In DNA form, the CDR3 reads TGTGCCAGCAGCCACCAAGCGGGAGGGCAGTACGAGCAGTACTTC. Protein product: CASSHQAGGQYEQYF. The chain combines TRBV13 with TRBJ2-7; 10 nucleotides line up with TRBD2. Germline V lookup: CDR1 PRHDT, CDR2 FYEKMQ (reference sequence). The CDR3 consists of 15 residues. J was trimmed by 4 bases and V by 5 bases; bases with no gene match: 8.

The CDR3 DNA reads as TGTGCCAGCAGCCAAGTTTGGGCGGGACGCGACACAGATACGCAGTATTTT. It encodes CASSQVWAGRDTDTQYF. The chain couples TRBV3-1 to TRBJ2-3; D possibly corresponds to TRBD2 (6 bases). Trimming shortened V by 1 base and J by 2 bases, and 16 bases separated the two germline ends. The CDR3 has 17 residues. Germline loops: CDR1 LGHDT, CDR2 YNNKEL (reference sequence).

This chain links TRBV2 with TRBJ2-7, with D tentatively TRBD1 (6 bases). Germline CDR1 SNHLY, CDR2 FYNNEI. The length of the CDR3 is 11 residues. V lost 8 bases to trimming and J lost 6 bases, with 11 bases between them. The CDR3 loop reads CASGGPGEQYF. The CDR3 nucleotides read TGTGCCAGCGGGGGCCCTGGCGAGCAGTACTTC.

CDR3 bases: TGCGCCAGCAGCCCAGCGGGGGAACAGGGAGAAGGTGAAGCTTTCTTT. Its protein product is CASSPAGEQGEGEAFF. V usage is TRBV4-1 and J usage is TRBJ1-1, with D possibly TRBD1 on 6 matching bases. V lost 4 bases to trimming and J lost 7 bases, with 22 bases between them. CDR3 length: 16 residues. Germline V gives CDR1 MGHRA, CDR2 YSYEKL.

The J gene is TRBJ2-2, the V gene TRBV30; 12 bases match TRBD2. Germline assignment: CDR1 GTSNPN and CDR2 SVGIG (reference sequence). CDR3 length: 18 residues. The V segment lost 1 base and the J segment 0 bases; nucleotides outside the gene matches: 6. CDR3 DNA: TGTGCCTGGAGTGACCTGACTAGCGGGAGAGCGAACACCGGGGAGCTGTTTTTT. Protein sequence: CAWSDLTSGRANTGELFF.

V is TRBV5-5 and J is TRBJ1-3, with TRBD1 matching 8 bases. Trimming cost V 2 bases and J 1 base; bases outside gene matches: 11. CDR3 size: 18 residues. The V gene's germline CDR1 is SGHKS and CDR2 YYEKEE (reference sequence). The CDR3 DNA reads TGTGCCAGCAGCTTCAGGGACAGGCCGACTATTTCTGGAAACACCATATATTTT. Translating it yields CASSFRDRPTISGNTIYF. Together with reference TRBV5-5 and TRBJ1-3, the CDR3 gives the full variable domain: DAGVTQSPTHLIKTRGQQVTLRCSPISGHKSVSWYQQVLGQGPQFIFQYYEKEERGRGNFPDRFSARQFPNYSSELNVNALLLGDSALYLCASSFRDRPTISGNTIYFGEGSWLTVV.

Written as DNA, the CDR3 is TGTGCCAGCAGCTGGGATAGGAACACTGAAGCTTTCTTT. Amino acid sequence: CASSWDRNTEAFF. The chain uses TRBV27 and TRBJ1-1; D ambiguous. Deletions cut 6 bases from V and 1 base from J, with 9 bases between. This CDR3 spans 13 amino acids. Looked up from germline, CDR1 is MNHEY and CDR2 is SMNVEV (reference sequence).

This chain uses TRBV6-2 or TRBV6-3 with TRBJ2-7; possible D gene TRBD2, 6 bases. V was pared by 6 bases and J by 1 base, with 19 bases between. The length of the CDR3 is 16 residues. CDR1 is MNHEY and CDR2 is SVGEGT in the germline V gene. In DNA form, the CDR3 reads TGTGCCAGCAGCCTCACGGGAGCCGTGGGGTCCTACGAGCAGTACTTC. It specifies CASSLTGAVGSYEQYF.

The rearrangement joins TRBV4-1 to TRBJ1-2, with D unclear. Trimming shortened V by 0 bases and J by 4 bases, and 12 bases separated the two germline ends. CDR1 and CDR2 (germline): MGHRA, YSYEKL. This CDR3 is 15 amino acids long. The CDR3 region is CASSQDKGPGYGYTF. CDR3 in DNA: TGCGCCAGCAGCCAAGATAAGGGCCCAGGCTATGGCTACACCTTC.

The chain has TRBV27 and TRBJ2-1; 9 bases are shared with TRBD2. Trimming removed 3 bases from V and 7 bases from J; junction bases left unmatched: 16. CDR3 length: 18 residues. CDR1 and CDR2 from the germline V gene are MNHEY and SMNVEV (reference sequence). The DNA of the CDR3 is TGTGCCAGCAGTTTGGGTGGGGCGGGAGGGTACTGGGAGAATGAGCAGTTCTTC. This sequence encodes CASSLGGAGGYWENEQFF.

The J gene is TRBJ1-5, the V gene TRBV11-2, with 7 bases aligning to TRBD1. Germline assignment: CDR1 SGHAT and CDR2 FQNNGV. Unmatched junction bases numbered 3, after V lost 4 bases and J lost 0 bases. This CDR3 has 15 residues. CDR3 protein: CASSSGTASNQPQHF. CDR3 nucleotides: TGTGCCAGCAGCTCAGGGACAGCTAGCAATCAGCCCCAGCATTTT.

This chain links TRBV7-2 with TRBJ2-1; 12 bases fit TRBD2. V was pared by 1 base and J by 4 bases, with 11 bases of the junction left unmatched. The germline gives CDR1 SGHTA, CDR2 FQGNSA. The CDR3 totals 19 residues. CDR3 bases: TGTGCCAGCAGCTTAGATGGCCTAAATGGACTAGCGGGATACAATGAGCAGTTCTTC. Amino acids: CASSLDGLNGLAGYNEQFF.

The gene calls are TRBV7-9 and TRBJ2-2; 13 bases are a match to TRBD2. Germline values: CDR1 SEHNR, CDR2 FQNEAQ (reference sequence). V shed 5 bases, J shed 17 bases, and the junction held 17 bases outside the gene matches. The CDR3 covers 16 residues. As DNA, the CDR3 is TGTGCCAGCAGCCGGACTAGCGGGAGACGAACCGGGGAGCCCTTTTTT. Its translation is CASSRTSGRRTGEPFF.

V and J are TRBV27 and TRBJ2-1; D might be TRBD1 (7 bases). V lost 9 bases and J 5 bases, leaving 17 bases between the germline ends. Germline V CDR1 and CDR2: MNHEY, SMNVEV (reference sequence). CDR3 length: 14 amino acids. The CDR3 DNA reads TGTGCCAGTCGCCAGGGGGGCGTAAACAATGAGCAGTTCTTC. It encodes CASRQGGVNNEQFF.

This sequence joins TRBV7-9 and TRBJ2-1; 8 positions agree with TRBD1. Germline-derived CDR1 and CDR2 are SEHNR and FQNEAQ (reference sequence). Germline trimming cut 5 bases from V and 9 bases from J; bases unmatched to any gene: 18. This CDR3 has 17 amino acids. The CDR3: CASSPPEGQALHGEQFF. CDR3 bases: TGTGCCAGCAGCCCTCCTGAGGGACAGGCCCTCCACGGTGAGCAGTTCTTC. Looking up the rest from reference TRBV7-9 and TRBJ2-1 gives the full variable domain: DTGVSQNPRHKITKRGQNVTFRCDPISEHNRLYWYRQTLGQGPEFLTYFQNEAQLEKSRLLSDRFSAERPKGSFSTLEIQRTEQGDSAMYLCASSPPEGQALHGEQFFGPGTRLTVL.

This clonotype was counted between two and nine times. The J gene is TRBJ1-5, the V gene TRBV12-3 or TRBV12-4; D is ambiguous. The ends were cut back, 1 base at V and 0 bases at J, with 7 bases in the middle. This CDR3 is 15 amino acids long. The CDR3 DNA is TGTGCCAGCAGTTTAGTGGGTTATAGCAATCAGCCCCAGCATTTT. Its protein product is CASSLVGYSNQPQHF.

The chain is built from TRBV7-6 and TRBJ1-1, with a possible D match to TRBD1 (5 bases). This CDR3 has 13 residues. Trimming pared 5 bases from V and 5 bases from J, leaving 12 bases between. Germline loops: CDR1 SGHVS, CDR2 FNYEAQ. Here the CDR3 DNA reads TGTGCCAGCAGCATCGGGACGCGTACTGAAGCTTTCTTT. It specifies CASSIGTRTEAFF.

The rearrangement links TRBV7-9 to TRBJ1-2; D is perhaps TRBD1 (6 bases). The CDR3 extends over 13 amino acids. Germline V gives CDR1 SEHNR, CDR2 FQNEAQ (reference sequence). Trimming shortened V by 5 bases and J by 8 bases, and 15 bases separated the two germline ends. The CDR3 DNA reads as TGTGCCAGCAGCCTTACAGGGAAGTGGGGCTACACCTTC. Its protein is CASSLTGKWGYTF.

V is TRBV27 and J is TRBJ2-7, with D tentatively TRBD1 (5 bases). Trimming cost V 0 bases and J 3 bases, with 9 bases left between them. CDR1 is MNHEY and CDR2 is SMNVEV in the germline V gene (reference sequence). The CDR3 runs 14 residues. The CDR3 DNA reads TGTGCCAGCAGTTTATCCGACAGCCACTACGAGCAGTACTTC. Translating it yields CASSLSDSHYEQYF.

The chain is built from TRBV29-1 and TRBJ1-2; D is perhaps TRBD1 (5 bases). This CDR3 is 14 amino acids long. Germline V CDR1 and CDR2: SQVTM, ANQGSEA. V was shortened by 2 bases and J by 4 bases, with 14 bases between the two germline ends. The CDR3 sequence is CSVEWQGEGYGYTF. In nucleotides, the CDR3 is TGCAGCGTTGAATGGCAGGGAGAAGGCTATGGCTACACCTTC.

V is TRBV27 and J is TRBJ1-5; D gene unclear. The germline V gene has CDR1 MNHEY and CDR2 SMNVEV (reference sequence). V was cut by 3 bases and J by 6 bases, with 6 bases left in between. This CDR3 is built from 12 residues. The CDR3 region is CASSFAGQPQHF. The CDR3 DNA sequence: TGTGCCAGCAGTTTTGCGGGTCAGCCCCAGCATTTT.